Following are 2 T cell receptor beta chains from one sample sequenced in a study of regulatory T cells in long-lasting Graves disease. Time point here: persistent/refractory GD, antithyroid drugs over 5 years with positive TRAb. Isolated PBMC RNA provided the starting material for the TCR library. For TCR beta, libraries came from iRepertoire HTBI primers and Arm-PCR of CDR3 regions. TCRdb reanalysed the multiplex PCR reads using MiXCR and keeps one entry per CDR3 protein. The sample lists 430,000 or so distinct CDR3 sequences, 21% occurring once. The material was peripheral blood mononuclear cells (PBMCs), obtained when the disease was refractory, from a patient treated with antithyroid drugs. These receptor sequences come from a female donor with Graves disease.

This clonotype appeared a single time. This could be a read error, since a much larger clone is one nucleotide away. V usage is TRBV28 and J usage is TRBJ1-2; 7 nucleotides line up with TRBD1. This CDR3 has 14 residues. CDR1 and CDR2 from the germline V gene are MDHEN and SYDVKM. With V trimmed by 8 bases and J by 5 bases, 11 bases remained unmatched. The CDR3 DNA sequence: TGTGCCAGCGTCCTCCAGGACAGGACTTATGGCTACACCTTC. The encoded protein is CASVLQDRTYGYTF.

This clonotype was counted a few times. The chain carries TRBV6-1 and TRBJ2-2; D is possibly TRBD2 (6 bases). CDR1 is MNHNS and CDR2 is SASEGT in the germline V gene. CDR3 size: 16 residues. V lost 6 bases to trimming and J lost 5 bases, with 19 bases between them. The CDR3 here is CASSRSGSLETGELFF. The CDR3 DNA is TGTGCCAGCAGCCGCTCCGGGAGTTTGGAAACCGGGGAGCTGTTTTTT.